This T cell receptor (beta chain) comes out of a study of blood T cell repertoires in COVID-19. Study context: Italy, Spain and the United States were the sources of the convalescent and acute COVID-19 samples.

Trimming cost V 6 bases and J 4 bases, with 9 bases left between them. Germline assignment: CDR1 LNHDA and CDR2 SQIVND (reference sequence). The length of the CDR3 is 12 residues. Authors' data handling: For nucleated cells, counts were estimated from reference gene primer amplification. This table comes from immunoSEQ multiplex PCR, and its TCRdb copy is limited to in-frame clones, with some not included. V and J calls and clone size come straight from that table; D and trimming were deduced from the DNA. The sample includes about 140,000 clones, 60% to 85% of them seen just once. Input material: peripheral blood. V and J are TRBV19 and TRBJ1-2, with D perhaps TRBD1 (6 bases). The receptor's source is a man aged 45-65 years with acute or convalescent COVID-19. CDR3 bases: TGTGCCAGTAGAGGACAGCTCTATGGCTACACCTTC. Its translation: CASRGQLYGYTF.